Listed below are T cell receptor beta chains from one sample, sequenced in a study of control samples from healthy donors and cancer patients. The assay was immunoSEQ multiplex PCR, and TCRdb's table has in-frame clones only and misses some. This repertoire shows under 200,000 clones, around 92% found once; its top ten account for about 1.6%. The sequenced sample consisted of blood. These receptors were taken from a woman aged 25 to 39 in good health. Both conserved end residues are part of each CDR3. The D gene is left open where the match is weak. Clone size is shown for a subset of rows, as once, few, many or a class of expanded clone.

abundance: .; j_gene: TRBJ2-3; v_gene: TRBV6-6; d_gene: TRBD1; CDR3nt: TGTGCCAGCAGGGCCTCGGGACAGGGTACAGATACGCAGTATTTT; CDR3aa: CASRASGQGTDTQYF
abundance: once; j_gene: TRBJ2-5; v_gene: TRBV7-2; d_gene: .; CDR3nt: TGTGCCAGCAGCTTAGGCGGGCTCCAAGAGACCCAGTACTTC; CDR3aa: CASSLGGLQETQYF
abundance: .; j_gene: TRBJ2-7; v_gene: TRBV6-6; d_gene: TRBD2; CDR3nt: TGTGCCAGCAGGTCCAGCGGGACTTCCTACGAGCAGTACTTC; CDR3aa: CASRSSGTSYEQYF
abundance: .; j_gene: TRBJ2-1; v_gene: TRBV18; d_gene: .; CDR3nt: TGTGCCAGCTCACCACTAGCAGATCATGAGCAGTTCTTC; CDR3aa: CASSPLADHEQFF
abundance: .; j_gene: TRBJ1-2; v_gene: TRBV7-8; d_gene: TRBD1; CDR3nt: TGTGCCAGCAGCTTAGCGGACAGGGGCGGCTATGGCTACACCTTC; CDR3aa: CASSLADRGGYGYTF
abundance: .; j_gene: TRBJ2-1; v_gene: TRBV25-1; d_gene: .; CDR3nt: TGTGCCAGCAGTGAATCTAGCGCGTCCTACAATGAGCAGTTCTTC; CDR3aa: CASSESSASYNEQFF
abundance: .; j_gene: TRBJ2-7; v_gene: TRBV2; d_gene: TRBD2; CDR3nt: TGTGCCAGCAGTGAAGTGGGGGGGAGCCCCTACGAGCAGTACTTC; CDR3aa: CASSEVGGSPYEQYF
abundance: .; j_gene: TRBJ1-2; v_gene: TRBV7-3; d_gene: .; CDR3nt: TGTGCCAGCAGCTTAGAGGGAAACTATGGCTACACCTTC; CDR3aa: CASSLEGNYGYTF
abundance: .; j_gene: TRBJ1-5; v_gene: TRBV23-1; d_gene: TRBD1; CDR3nt: TGCGCCAGCAGTCAATACCGGACAGGGGTTCAGCCCCAGCATTTT; CDR3aa: CASSQYRTGVQPQHF
abundance: .; j_gene: TRBJ2-4; v_gene: TRBV15; d_gene: .; CDR3nt: TGTGCCACCAGCAGAGGGGGGCTAGCGTTAGCCAAAAACATTCAGTACTTC; CDR3aa: CATSRGGLALAKNIQYF